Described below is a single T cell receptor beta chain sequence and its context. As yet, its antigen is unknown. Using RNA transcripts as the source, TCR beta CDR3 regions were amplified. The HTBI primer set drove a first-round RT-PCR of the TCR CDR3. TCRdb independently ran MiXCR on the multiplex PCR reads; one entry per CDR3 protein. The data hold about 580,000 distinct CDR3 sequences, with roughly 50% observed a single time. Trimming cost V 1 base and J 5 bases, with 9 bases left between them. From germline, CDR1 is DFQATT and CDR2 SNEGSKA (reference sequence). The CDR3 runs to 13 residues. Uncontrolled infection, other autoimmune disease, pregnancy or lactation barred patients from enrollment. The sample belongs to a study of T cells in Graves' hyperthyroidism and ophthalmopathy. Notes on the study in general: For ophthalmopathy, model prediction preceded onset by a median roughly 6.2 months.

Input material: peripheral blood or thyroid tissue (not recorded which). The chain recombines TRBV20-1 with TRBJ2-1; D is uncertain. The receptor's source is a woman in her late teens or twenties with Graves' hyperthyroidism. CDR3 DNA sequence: TGCAGTGCTAGAGGCCACTCGAACAATGAGCAGTTCTTC. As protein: CSARGHSNNEQFF.